This T cell receptor beta chain was captured by sequencing in a study of blood T cell repertoires in COVID-19 (dated by TCRdb to about 2020). Regarding the study in general: Collaborator samples came from the United States, Italy and Spain and covered acute and convalescent phases of COVID-19. Nearly every sample came with metadata listing a de-identified subject ID, COVID-19 status, age in years and sex. The repertoires were released in a freely available public database intended as a resource for research on the immune response to SARS-CoV-2. Subjects who had been exposed to COVID-19, were actively infected with it, or had recovered from it provided the deeply sampled blood TCRbeta repertoires that made up the dataset. Where HLA class I and class II types were available, the types were taken from metadata supplied by the sample provider, not from assay-based typing. The prospective study material was composed of cDNA or gDNA derived from T cells, B-cell-depleted T cells, or PBMCs. The samples were drawn from the first 160 participants of the ongoing ImmuneRACE study and from about 1,200 subjects provided by 6 global collaborators.

CDR3 length: 18 amino acids, cysteine to phenylalanine. Only the CDR3 portion is preserved as DNA: 54 bases, with reading frame beginning at the first base. After removal of 2 bases from V and 1 base from J, the junction retains 11 bases not matched to a gene. CDR1 is given as KGHSH and CDR2 as LQKENI, both from the germline V gene. TCRbeta CDR3 regions were amplified from genomic DNA by means of the immunoSEQ Assay, a bias-controlled multiplex PCR. In the authors' own workflow: The number of nucleated cells in each sample was estimated from the amplification of reference gene primers within the assay. Sequence reads were collapsed and filtered to measure the absolute abundance of every unique TCRbeta CDR3 rearrangement. For each sample, productive Simpson clonality was calculated as the square root of Simpson's diversity index across productive rearrangements. In its TCRdb copy, this immuneACCESS table keeps in-frame sequences only and misses some clones. Where compared with another copy, unresolved V genes explain less than half of these, and the others have no known cause. V and J calls and clone size are as listed in that table; D and trimming were resolved from the DNA. Recorded for this sample are 150,000 to 200,000 clones; 85% of them occurred a single time. The top ten clonotypes cover 3.3% of the sample.

The study at large found these results: The amount of clinical and demographic metadata varied by source and participant and was provided uncurated.

Whole blood was collected in K2EDTA tubes by collaborating institutions according to the institutions' own protocols. For TCRbeta analysis, collaborators shipped samples as frozen whole blood, isolated PBMCs, or DNA extracted from either of those sample types. A word on this clone: The specificity of this receptor is unknown. The sample holds no much larger clone one base away, and base qualities are not on file.

The receptor's source is a human donor with acute or convalescent COVID-19. The donor label of this sample is uncertain. Rearrangement joined TRBV18 to TRBJ1-5; TRBD1 agrees with 7 junctional bases. Sequences were obtained from peripheral blood. CDR3 reads: CASSPVPTGIGSNQPQHF. The DNA sequence is given as TGTGCCAGCTCACCAGTACCGACAGGGATAGGGAGCAATCAGCCCCAGCATTTT.